This T cell receptor beta chain was recorded in a study of shared clonotypes between healthy human individuals. Study-level information: Donors were a couple of women and a few men aged 18 to 49. Study conclusions and caveats: Sharing across several donors was seen in around 5% of naive CD4 clonotypes. Clonotype sharing among donors was thought likely to change with sequencing depth. Against clonotypes common to all four donors, non-shared ones had lower generation probabilities.

Cells designated naive CD8 were CD45RO-negative and were positively selected for CCR7, with terminally differentiated effector memory CD45RA+ cells excluded. The table came from immunoSEQ multiplex PCR; TCRdb's copy has only in-frame clones and leaves some out. This table has approximately 600,000 clones, 85% to 95% appearing once. In regard to this clone: The antigen is not known.

The sample consisted of naive CD8+ T cells sorted from blood. The sequence was collected from a woman aged 25 to 39 in good health.

CDR3 nucleotides: TGTGCCAGCAGCCATGGACTATTCACAGATACGCAGTATTTT. Translating gives CASSHGLFTDTQYF. V and J are TRBV6-5 and TRBJ2-3; D is possibly TRBD2 (6 bases). Trimming left V 6 bases short and J 2 bases short, with 12 bases between. Germline loops: CDR1 MNHEY, CDR2 SVGAGI. The CDR3 has 14 amino acids.